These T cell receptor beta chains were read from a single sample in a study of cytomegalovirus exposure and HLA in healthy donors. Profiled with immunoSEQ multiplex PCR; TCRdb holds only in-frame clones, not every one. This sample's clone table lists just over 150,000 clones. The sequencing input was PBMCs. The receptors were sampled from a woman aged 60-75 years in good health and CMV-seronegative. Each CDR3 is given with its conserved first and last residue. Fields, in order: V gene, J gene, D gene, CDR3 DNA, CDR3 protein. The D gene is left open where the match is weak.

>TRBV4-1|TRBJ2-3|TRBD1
TGCGCCAGCAGCCGATCCGGGACAGAAACAGATACGCAGTATTTT
CASSRSGTETDTQYF
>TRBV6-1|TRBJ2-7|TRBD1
TGTGCCAGCAGTGCCTGGGACAGAGCCTACGAGCAGTACTTC
CASSAWDRAYEQYF
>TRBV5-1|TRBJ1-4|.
TGCGCCAGCAGCTCCGGGACACACACTAATGAAAAACTGTTTTTT
CASSSGTHTNEKLFF
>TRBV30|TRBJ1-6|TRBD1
TGTGCCTGGAGTAGGGGACAGACGTCCACTTATAATTCACCCCTCCACTTT
CAWSRGQTSTYNSPLHF
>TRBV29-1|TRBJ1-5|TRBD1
TGCAGCGTGGCCACGACAGGGGGTAATCAGCCCCAGCATTTT
CSVATTGGNQPQHF
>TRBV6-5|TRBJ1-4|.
TGTGCCAGCAGTGCGGGACCAAATGAAAAACTGTTTTTT
CASSAGPNEKLFF
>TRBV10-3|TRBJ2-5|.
TGTGCCATCAGTGATGGGGGCAAGGGAGAGACCCAGTACTTC
CAISDGGKGETQYF
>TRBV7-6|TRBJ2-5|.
TGTGCCAGCTCAGGAGGATACCAAGAGACCCAGTACTTC
CASSGGYQETQYF
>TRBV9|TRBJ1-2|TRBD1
TGTGCCAGCAGCGTAGCACGGGACAGCTATGGCTACACCTTC
CASSVARDSYGYTF
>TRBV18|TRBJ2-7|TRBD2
TGTGCCAGCTCACCTGGGCTAGCGGGCCCCTACGAGCAGTACTTC
CASSPGLAGPYEQYF
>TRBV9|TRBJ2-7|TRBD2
TGTGCCAGCAGCGTAGATCGGGGGGGCTTCTACGAGCAGTACTTC
CASSVDRGGFYEQYF
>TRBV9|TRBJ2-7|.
TGTGCCAGCAGCGTAGCTTCGCAGGGTTACGAGCAGTACTTC
CASSVASQGYEQYF
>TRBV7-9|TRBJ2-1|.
TGTGCCAGCAACCACTTTAGGAGTGAGCAGTTCTTC
CASNHFRSEQFF
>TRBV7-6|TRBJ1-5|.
TGTGCCAGCAGCTTAGGAGGGCCCGATCAGCCCCAGCATTTT
CASSLGGPDQPQHF
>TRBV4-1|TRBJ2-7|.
TGCGCCAGCAGCCACATCATAAAAGGGGGCTACGAGCAGTACTTC
CASSHIIKGGYEQYF
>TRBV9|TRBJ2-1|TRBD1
TGTGCCAGCAGCGTCGAAGGGGGCTGGTCCTACAATGAGCAGTTCTTC
CASSVEGGWSYNEQFF
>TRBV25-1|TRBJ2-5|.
TGTGCCAGCACTGCCCCACAGGAGACCCAGTACTTC
CASTAPQETQYF
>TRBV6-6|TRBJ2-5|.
TGTGCCAGCCAGTATCCCGGGACACCTACACCGTACTTC
CASQYPGTPTPYF
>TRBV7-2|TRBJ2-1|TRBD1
TGTGCCAGCAGCTTTGGACAGGGCCGGTACAATGAGCAGTTCTTC
CASSFGQGRYNEQFF
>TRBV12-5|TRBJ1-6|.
TGTGCTAGTGGTTTGATGAGAGGTTATTCACCCCTCCACTTT
CASGLMRGYSPLHF
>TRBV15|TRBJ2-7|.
TGTGCCACCAGCAGAGAGGAGGCGTATAGCGGTGAGCAGTACTTC
CATSREEAYSGEQYF
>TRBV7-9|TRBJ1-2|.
TGTGCCAGCAGCTTATCCGAGGGCTATGGCTACACCTTC
CASSLSEGYGYTF
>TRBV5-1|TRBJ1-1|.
TGCGCCAGCTCCTCGAACGGGGATACTGAAGCTTTCTTT
CASSSNGDTEAFF
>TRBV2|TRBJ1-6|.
TGTGCCAGCAGTGACGAGGTCAGCGACCTTTCACCCCTCCACTTT
CASSDEVSDLSPLHF
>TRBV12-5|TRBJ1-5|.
TGTGCTAGTGGTTTGGTACGAGAGAAAGACCGACTACGAAGCAATCAGCCCCAGCATTTT
CASGLVREKDRLRSNQPQHF
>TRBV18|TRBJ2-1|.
TGTGCCAGCTCACCCGAGAATCTCAGCGGGCCACGGAATGAGCAGTTCTTC
CASSPENLSGPRNEQFF
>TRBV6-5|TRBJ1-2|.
TGTGCCAGCAGTACCAACAGCTATGGCTACACCTTC
CASSTNSYGYTF
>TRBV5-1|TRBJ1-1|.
TGCGCCAGCAGCTCGGAGGCCCCGAGGACTGAAGCTTTCTTT
CASSSEAPRTEAFF
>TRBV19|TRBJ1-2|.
TGTGCCAGTAGGAGGAGGGTTTCTGATGGCTACACCTTC
CASRRRVSDGYTF
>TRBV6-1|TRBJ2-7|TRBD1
TGTGCCAGCAGGCCGGGACAGGGGTCGTACGAGCAGTACTTC
CASRPGQGSYEQYF
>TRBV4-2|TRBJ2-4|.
TGTGCCAGCAGCCCTACGCTCGATCCCCTGGACATTCAGTACTTC
CASSPTLDPLDIQYF
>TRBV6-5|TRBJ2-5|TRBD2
TGTGCCAGCAGTTACTCTCGGGGACTACCGGGGACCCAGTACTTC
CASSYSRGLPGTQYF
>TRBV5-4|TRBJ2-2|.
TGTGCCAGCAGCTCCCGGGAGGGGGCGGGCACCGGGGAGCTGTTTTTT
CASSSREGAGTGELFF
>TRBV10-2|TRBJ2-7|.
TGCGCCAGCAGTCGGAGGACAGTCAGCTACGAGCAGTACTTC
CASSRRTVSYEQYF
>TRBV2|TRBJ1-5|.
TGTGCCAGCAGTGAATATGCAGGGGATTATCAGCCCCAGCATTTT
CASSEYAGDYQPQHF
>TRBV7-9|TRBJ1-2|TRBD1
TGTGCCAGCAGCTCCGGACAGGGCAGCTATGGCTACACCTTC
CASSSGQGSYGYTF
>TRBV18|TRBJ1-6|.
TGTGCCAGCTCACCAGAAATTGCGGTCGATTCACCCCTCCACTTT
CASSPEIAVDSPLHF
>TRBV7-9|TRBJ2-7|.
TGTGCCAGCAGCTTCCGCGGGTACGAGCAGTACTTC
CASSFRGYEQYF
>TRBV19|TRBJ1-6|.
TGTGCCAGTAGTATACGAGACTATAATTCACCCCTCCACTTT
CASSIRDYNSPLHF
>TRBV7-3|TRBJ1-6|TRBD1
TGTGCCAGCAGCCCCGGGACAGCTAATTCACCCCTCCACTTT
CASSPGTANSPLHF
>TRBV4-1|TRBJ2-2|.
TGCGCCAGCAGCCACCTCCAAGGGGGAACCGGGGAGCTGTTTTTT
CASSHLQGGTGELFF
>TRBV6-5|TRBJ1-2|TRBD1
TGTGCCAGCAGTTACCGGGGACAGGTCCATGGCTACACCTTC
CASSYRGQVHGYTF